This T cell receptor beta chain was identified during a study of T cell repertoires in cytomegalovirus infection (dated by TCRdb to between 2018 and 2020). Some background on the complete study: Alongside well-studied HLA-B-restricted epitopes, the peptide stimulations were aimed at recently identified HLA-C-restricted CMV epitopes, whose presentation resists viral immunomodulation. The HLA type of each donor mattered for the analysis, because public TCR beta signatures pointed to carriage of CMV infection along with the matching HLA type.

This clonotype was seen at least ten times. This receptor's antigen is unknown. Base qualities are not provided; no much larger clone lies one nucleotide away. The sample's treatment or condition label, decoded: in vitro stimulation with specific CMV peptide epitopes to enrich CMV-specific T cells. Points the paper makes about the study in general: The ex vivo response was dominated by HLA-C-restricted CMV-specific TCR beta clonotypes, which also provided the single most frequent clonotype in two of eight donors. Cumulative frequency of public TCR beta family members discriminated carriers of CMV infection plus the relevant HLA type in this cohort and an independent 352-donor cohort.

There are 13 amino acids in the CDR3, from cysteine to valine inclusive. Only the CDR3 DNA is retained, 39 bases long and in frame from the first base. At the junction V is shortened by 5 bases and J by 5 bases; bases outside the gene matches: 3. The CDR1 and CDR2 encoded by the germline V gene are SGHTA and FQGNSA. Sequencing used an Illumina HiSeq 1500. Through fastp at Q25 and MiXCR, TCRdb rebuilt clones from the public reads, retaining in-frame beta chains. Entries that share a CDR3 protein sequence are merged under the most common genes and DNA. Present in this sample are about 350,000 distinct CDR3 sequences, 34% of which were seen just once. The ten largest account for around an eighth of the sample.

Recombination joined TRBV7-2 with TRBJ2-7, with 10 central nucleotides matching TRBD1. This specimen was cultured PBMCs, taken from culture after CMV antigen stimulation. This clonotype was sampled from a human donor in good health (CMV status not recorded). Some clones in this sample may be carry-over from other donors' samples. In nucleotide form, the sequence is TGTGCCAGCAGCACGACAGGGGGCAACGAGCAGTACGTC. Its translation reads: CASSTTGGNEQYV.